These 9 T cell receptor beta chains came from one sample sequenced in a study of blood T cell repertoires in COVID-19. Method: immunoSEQ multiplex PCR; TCRdb's copy keeps in-frame clones and lacks some. The table lists about 50,000 clones, 70% to 80% of them singletons. The specimen sequenced was peripheral blood. These TCRs come from a man in his forties or fifties with active or convalescent COVID-19.

The CDR3 spells CSVGGTRTHQETQYF. In DNA form, the CDR3 reads TGCAGCGTTGGCGGGACTAGGACCCATCAAGAGACCCAGTACTTC. This chain uses TRBV29-1 with TRBJ2-5, with 8 positions matching TRBD2. J gave up 2 bases and V 4 bases, and 9 bases lay outside the gene matches. Per germline, CDR1 SQVTM and CDR2 ANQGSEA. CDR3 length: 15 residues.

V and J are TRBV6-1 and TRBJ1-5; D unclear. CDR1 is MNHNS, CDR2 SASEGT, per germline. The CDR3 has 13 amino acids. V lost 2 bases and J lost 2, with 4 bases in between. As DNA, the CDR3 is TGTGCCAGCAGTGAACAGGGCAATCAGCCCCAGCATTTT. Amino acids: CASSEQGNQPQHF.

In this sample, this clone is medium-sized (0.01 to 0.1%). This chain links TRBV19 with TRBJ1-1, with D uncertain. Germline V lookup: CDR1 LNHDA, CDR2 SQIVND (reference sequence). The CDR3 consists of 13 residues. The germline V and J ends were trimmed by 1 base and 10 bases, with 13 bases remaining between them. Written as DNA, the CDR3 is TGTGCCAGTAGTATAGGGGAGGAAATTCCAGCTTTCTTT. Its protein product is CASSIGEEIPAFF.

This rearrangement joins TRBV19 to TRBJ2-2, with D unresolved. V gave up 5 bases and J gave up 4 bases, with 14 bases separating them. The CDR3 has 15 amino acids. The germline V gene encodes CDR1 LNHDA and CDR2 SQIVND (reference sequence). CDR3 DNA sequence: TGTGCCAGTAGTCCGCCGGCGGTAATCACCGGGGAGCTGTTTTTT. Its translation is CASSPPAVITGELFF. The full variable domain, rest sourced from reference TRBV19 and TRBJ2-2, is DGGITQSPKYLFRKEGQNVTLSCEQNLNHDAMYWYRQDPGQGLRLIYYSQIVNDFQKGDIAEGYSVSREKKESFPLTVTSAQKNPTAFYLCASSPPAVITGELFFGEGSRLTVL.

The chain is built from TRBV19 and TRBJ2-1, with 14 positions matching TRBD2. Germline CDR1 reads LNHDA; CDR2 reads SQIVND (reference sequence). V lost 5 bases and J lost 12; bases outside the gene matches: 6. The CDR3 is 14 residues long. CDR3 sequence reads: CASSGGLAGAGQFF. CDR3 coding DNA: TGTGCCAGTAGTGGGGGACTAGCGGGAGCTGGGCAGTTCTTC.

The rearrangement links TRBV6-6 to TRBJ1-1; D is unresolved. Germline V gives CDR1 MNHNY, CDR2 SVGAGI (reference sequence). Trimming removed 9 bases at V and 0 bases at J, with 17 bases between. The CDR3 contains 15 residues. The CDR3 is CASRHSSFMNTEAFF. CDR3 sequence (DNA): TGTGCCAGTCGCCATAGCAGCTTCATGAACACTGAAGCTTTCTTT.

The rearrangement uses TRBV30 and TRBJ2-7; 8 bases are a match to TRBD2. Germline V gene lookup returns CDR1 GTSNPN and CDR2 SVGIG (reference sequence). The CDR3 runs 13 residues. The V segment lost 0 bases and the J segment 6 bases; nucleotides outside the gene matches: 4. CDR3 nucleotide sequence: TGTGCCTGGAGTGTAAATAGCGGGGCCGAGCAGTACTTC. Its translation: CAWSVNSGAEQYF.

The chain is built from TRBV5-1 and TRBJ2-7; 8 bases are shared with TRBD2. The CDR3 covers 14 residues. V lost 4 bases and J lost 1; bases outside the gene matches: 4. The germline gives CDR1 SGHRS, CDR2 YFSETQ. This chain's CDR3 is CASSSSGISYEQYF. The CDR3 DNA reads TGCGCCAGCAGCAGTAGCGGGATTTCCTACGAGCAGTACTTC. Full variable domain (remainder filled in from reference TRBV5-1 and TRBJ2-7): KAGVTQTPRYLIKTRGQQVTLSCSPISGHRSVSWYQQTPGQGLQFLFEYFSETQRNKGNFPGRFSGRQFSNSRSEMNVSTLELGDSALYLCASSSSGISYEQYFGPGTRLTVT.

This chain connects TRBV12-3 or TRBV12-4 to TRBJ1-1; D is uncertain. The CDR3 sequence is 13 residues long. Trimming removed 6 bases from V and 2 bases from J, with 10 bases in between. The CDR3 DNA is TGTGCCAGCAGCCCCAGATTAAACACTGAAGCTTTCTTT. Protein: CASSPRLNTEAFF.